This T cell receptor beta chain was recorded in a study of blood T cells in healthy people across ages. General study results and limits: The study lacked donor CMV status, which possibly confounded expanded clonotype changes.

Alongside a J-beta primer mix, a sample-barcoded 5' primer served in a second PCR lasting roughly 7 to 12 cycles. A template-switch adaptor with 12 random nucleotides tagged each cDNA molecule. TCRdb fed the 5' RACE reads into MiXCR, producing one record per CDR3 protein. The sample lists about 1.6 million distinct CDR3 sequences, roughly 32% occurring once. Per germline, CDR1 LGHNA and CDR2 YNFKEQ. The CDR3 is 13 amino acids. This clonotype was seen once. What it binds is unknown. The junction and the germline gene differ at one end; a read error may be behind it. The source is a woman aged 30 to 39 in good health. The sequenced material came from blood. The genes are TRBV4-2 and TRBJ2-7; D is perhaps TRBD1 or TRBD2 (5 bases each). The CDR3 nucleotides read TGTGCCAGCAGCCAAGACAGGGACCACGAGCAGTGCTTC. Protein: CASSQDRDHEQCF.